Listed below are T cell receptor beta chains from one sample, sequenced in a study of early stage breast cancer tumors. Here immunoSEQ multiplex PCR was the method, and the copy in TCRdb shows in-frame clones only, minus some. The table records about 5,000 clones, roughly 72% of them present only once. Sequenced input: breast tumor tissue. These TCRs come from a person in their sixties with breast cancer. Each CDR3 is given with its conserved first and last residue. Fields, in order: clone size, J gene, V gene, D gene, CDR3 protein, CDR3 DNA. A D gene is named only where the DNA matches it firmly. Clone size is not always given. Where it is, it says once, few, many or a class for expanded clones.

clone_size: NA
j_call: TRBJ2-7
v_call: TRBV11-2
d_call: NA
cdr3_aa: CASSLDPWGAGYEQYF
cdr3_nt: TGTGCCAGCAGCTTAGATCCTTGGGGAGCAGGATACGAGCAGTACTTC

clone_size: medium-sized
j_call: TRBJ2-7
v_call: TRBV29-1
d_call: NA
cdr3_aa: CSVGGGYEQYF
cdr3_nt: TGCAGCGTTGGGGGAGGCTACGAGCAGTACTTC

clone_size: NA
j_call: TRBJ2-5
v_call: TRBV10-3
d_call: TRBD2
cdr3_aa: CASSRGGYETQYF
cdr3_nt: TGTGCCTCCAGCCGGGGGGGGTATGAGACCCAGTACTTC

clone_size: NA
j_call: TRBJ2-5
v_call: TRBV5-1
d_call: NA
cdr3_aa: CASSLGSGETQYF
cdr3_nt: TGCGCCAGCAGCTTGGGGTCAGGAGAGACCCAGTACTTC

clone_size: NA
j_call: TRBJ2-7
v_call: TRBV9
d_call: TRBD2
cdr3_aa: CASSITSGSYEQYF
cdr3_nt: TGTGCCAGCAGCATCACTAGCGGGAGCTACGAGCAGTACTTC

clone_size: NA
j_call: TRBJ2-7
v_call: TRBV9
d_call: NA
cdr3_aa: CASSAGVSSYEQYF
cdr3_nt: TGTGCCAGCAGCGCCGGAGTTTCCTCCTACGAGCAGTACTTC

clone_size: NA
j_call: TRBJ2-4
v_call: TRBV5-5
d_call: NA
cdr3_aa: CASSLDTRDQYF
cdr3_nt: TGTGCCAGCAGCTTGGACACTAGGGATCAGTACTTC

clone_size: NA
j_call: TRBJ2-3
v_call: TRBV9
d_call: NA
cdr3_aa: CASSEGSADTQYF
cdr3_nt: TGTGCCAGCAGCGAGGGGAGCGCAGATACGCAGTATTTT

clone_size: NA
j_call: TRBJ2-5
v_call: TRBV28
d_call: TRBD2
cdr3_aa: CASMAGVTETQYF
cdr3_nt: TGTGCCAGTATGGCGGGGGTGACGGAGACCCAGTACTTC

clone_size: NA
j_call: TRBJ1-2
v_call: TRBV6-5
d_call: NA
cdr3_aa: CASSQGSGYGYTF
cdr3_nt: TGTGCCAGCAGTCAGGGGTCTGGCTATGGCTACACCTTC

clone_size: NA
j_call: TRBJ2-1
v_call: TRBV27
d_call: NA
cdr3_aa: CASSLMGHEQFF
cdr3_nt: TGTGCCAGCAGTTTAATGGGCCATGAGCAGTTCTTC

clone_size: NA
j_call: TRBJ2-7
v_call: TRBV28
d_call: NA
cdr3_aa: CASKSGGTSYEQYF
cdr3_nt: TGTGCCAGCAAATCAGGGGGGACCTCCTACGAGCAGTACTTC

clone_size: NA
j_call: TRBJ2-7
v_call: TRBV19
d_call: NA
cdr3_aa: CASRSPLADEQYF
cdr3_nt: TGTGCCAGTCGTTCACCTCTAGCAGACGAGCAGTACTTC

clone_size: NA
j_call: TRBJ1-5
v_call: TRBV7-2
d_call: NA
cdr3_aa: CASSLLPYSNQPQHF
cdr3_nt: TGTGCCAGCAGCTTACTTCCTTATAGCAATCAGCCCCAGCATTTT

clone_size: NA
j_call: TRBJ1-5
v_call: TRBV7-2
d_call: NA
cdr3_aa: CASGTLNQPQHF
cdr3_nt: TGTGCCAGCGGAACCCTCAATCAGCCCCAGCATTTT